What follows describes a single T cell receptor beta chain. The CDR3 extends over 15 amino acids. Germline CDR1 MNHEY, CDR2 SVGAGI. Trimming removed 0 bases at V and 9 bases at J, with 18 bases between. The time point here: persistent/refractory GD, antithyroid drugs over 5 years with positive TRAb. Making the TCR library involved RNA that had been extracted from PBMCs. This record comes from a study of regulatory T cells in long-lasting Graves disease. TCR beta libraries were built with iRepertoire HTBI primers and Arm-PCR of CDR3 regions. TCRdb called the multiplex PCR reads again in MiXCR, with one record for every CDR3 protein. The sample records about 430,000 distinct CDR3 sequences, 21% being singletons.

The origin of this receptor is a female donor with Graves disease. The chain combines TRBV6-5 with TRBJ2-7; the D is unclear. The source material was peripheral blood mononuclear cells (PBMCs), sampled when the disease was refractory, from a patient treated with antithyroid drugs. The CDR3 nucleotides read TGTGCCAGCAGTTACTCGACTCACGGCGGCAGTGGGCAGTACTTC. Protein: CASSYSTHGGSGQYF.